The next 5 T cell receptor beta chains were all read from a single sample in a study of human T cells and chemical hapten exposure. TCRdb ran MiXCR on the RACE reads and lists one entry per CDR3 protein. The sample yields about 130,000 distinct CDR3 sequences, roughly 9.5% seen once. Time point defined: healthy volunteer bleed at 2 weeks. Unfractionated whole blood was the source from which total RNA was extracted. What was sequenced was whole blood. Receptor source: a male donor in good health. Some clones in this sample may be carry-over from other donors' samples.

This clonotype has only a few counts. The chain has TRBV27 and TRBJ2-7, with a tentative D call TRBD2 (7 bases). The CDR3 is made up of 14 amino acids. Trimming left V 3 bases short and J 7 bases short, with 16 bases between. Germline CDR1 reads MNHEY; CDR2 reads SMNVEV (reference sequence). The CDR3 region has the DNA TGTGCCAGCAGTTTTAAGGGGGGGCGAGGGGAGCAGTACTTC. The encoded protein is CASSFKGGRGEQYF.

The chain has TRBV20-1 and TRBJ2-5, with 9 positions matching TRBD2. V lost 1 base to trimming and J lost 4 bases; unmatched junction nucleotides: 7. CDR1 and CDR2 (germline): DFQATT, SNEGSKA (reference sequence). The CDR3 is made up of 15 amino acids. In DNA, the CDR3 is TGCAGTGCTAGAGTCGGGGAACTAGCGGGAGAGACCCAGTACTTC. Its translation: CSARVGELAGETQYF.

In this sample, this clonotype turned up a few times. The chain couples TRBV12-3 or TRBV12-4 to TRBJ1-5, with a weak D call TRBD1 (6 bases). Trimming cost V 5 bases and J 3 bases, with 14 bases left between them. The length of the CDR3 is 15 residues. CDR3 sequence reads: CASSPRDNYNQPQHF. In nucleotides, the CDR3 is TGTGCCAGCAGTCCCCGGGACAACTACAATCAGCCCCAGCATTTT.

In this sample, this clonotype turned up many times. This rearrangement joins TRBV27 to TRBJ2-1; unclear D gene. Germline CDR1 MNHEY, CDR2 SMNVEV (reference sequence). The CDR3 spans 13 residues. V was clipped by 0 bases and J by 4 bases, with 4 bases between them. CDR3 sequence reads: CASSLSEYNEQFF. CDR3 nucleotides: TGTGCCAGCAGTTTATCTGAGTACAATGAGCAGTTCTTC.

This clonotype came up once. One base away lies a much larger clone, so this may be a sequencing read error. J is TRBJ1-1 and V is TRBV20-1; TRBD1 is a possible D gene (6 bases). The CDR3 has 13 residues. Germline V CDR1 and CDR2: DFQATT, SNEGSKA (reference sequence). The V end was cut by 3 bases, the J end by 4 bases, with 12 bases between. CDR3 residues: CSAREQGGTEAFF. For the CDR3, the DNA is TGCAGTGCTAGGGAACAGGGAGGCACTGAAGCTTTCTTT.